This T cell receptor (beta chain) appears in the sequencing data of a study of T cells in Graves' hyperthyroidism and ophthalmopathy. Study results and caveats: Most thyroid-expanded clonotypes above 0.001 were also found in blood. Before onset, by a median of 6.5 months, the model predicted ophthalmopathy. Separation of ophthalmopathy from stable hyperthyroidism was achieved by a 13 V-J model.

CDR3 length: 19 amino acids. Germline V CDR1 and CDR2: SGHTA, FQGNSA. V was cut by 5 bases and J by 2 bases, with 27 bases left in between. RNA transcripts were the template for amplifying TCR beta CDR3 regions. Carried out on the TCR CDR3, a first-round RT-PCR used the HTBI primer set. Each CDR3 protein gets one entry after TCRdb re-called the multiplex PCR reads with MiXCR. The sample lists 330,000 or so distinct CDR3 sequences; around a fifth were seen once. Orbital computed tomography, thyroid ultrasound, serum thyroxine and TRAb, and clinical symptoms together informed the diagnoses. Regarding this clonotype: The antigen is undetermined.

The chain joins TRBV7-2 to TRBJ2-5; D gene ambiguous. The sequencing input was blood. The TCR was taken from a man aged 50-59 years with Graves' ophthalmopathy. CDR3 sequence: CASSPSGAWYSRRQETQYF. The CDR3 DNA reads TGTGCCAGCAGCCCCTCTGGTGCCTGGTACTCCCGGCGGCAAGAGACCCAGTACTTC. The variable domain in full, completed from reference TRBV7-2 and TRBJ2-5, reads GAGVSQSPSNKVTEKGKDVELRCDPISGHTALYWYRQSLGQGLEFLIYFQGNSAPDKSGLPSDRFSAERTGGSVSTLTIQRTQQEDSAVYLCASSPSGAWYSRRQETQYFGPGTRLLVL.